One and the same sample provided the 20 T cell receptor beta chains below, sequenced in a study of metastatic and nonmetastatic thyroid tumors. Prior to thyroid surgery, none of the patients had received any treatment. With MiXCR, TCRdb reprocessed the PCR reads. The data show around 70,000 clones, roughly 18% seen once. The sample comprised blood. These receptors originate from a female donor with papillary thyroid cancer or a benign thyroid nodule (not recorded which). Some clones in this sample may be carry-over from other donors' samples.

The V gene is TRBV12-3 or TRBV12-4, the J gene TRBJ2-5; 8 positions agree with TRBD2. CDR3 length: 16 residues. J lost 7 bases, V lost 2 bases, and 12 bases had no gene match. CDR3 protein: CASSLTPGLEDGTQYF. As DNA, the CDR3 is TGTGCCAGCAGTTTAACCCCGGGACTAGAGGACGGGACCCAGTACTTC.

This clone was recorded once. The gene calls are TRBV20-1 and TRBJ1-2, with 9 nucleotides matching TRBD1. V trimming: 6 bases; J trimming: 4 bases; junction bases outside the gene matches: 6. CDR3 length: 13 residues. The V gene's germline CDR1 is DFQATT and CDR2 SNEGSKA (reference sequence). The CDR3 region is CSAGQGPVYGYTF. The CDR3 bases are TGCAGTGCCGGACAGGGGCCCGTCTATGGCTACACCTTC.

This clone was observed many times. Different DNA sequences within this sample yield the same CDR3. The chain couples TRBV10-3 to TRBJ2-3; 8 nucleotides match TRBD1. Germline CDR1 and CDR2: ENHRY and SYGVKD. The ends lost 3 bases at V and 5 bases at J; junction bases unmatched: 10. The length of the CDR3 is 16 residues. This chain's CDR3 is CAISEGGTGSKDTQYF. In nucleotides, the CDR3 is TGTGCCATCAGTGAAGGAGGGACAGGTTCTAAAGATACGCAGTATTTT.

This clone was found a few times. The J gene is TRBJ2-7, the V gene TRBV10-3; TRBD1 is a possible D gene (7 bases). This CDR3 has 12 residues. Trimming pared 10 bases from V and 9 bases from J, leaving 19 bases between. Germline V lookup: CDR1 ENHRY, CDR2 SYGVKD. CDR3 bases: TGTGCCAGCGGGGACAGCCTGTCCGTGCAGTACTTC. Translating gives CASGDSLSVQYF.

This clone has ten or more counts. The chain has TRBV4-2 and TRBJ2-7, with 9 bases lining up with TRBD2. The CDR3 has 17 amino acids. V was clipped by 3 bases and J by 0 bases; unmatched bases: 9. Looked up from germline, CDR1 is LGHNA and CDR2 is YNFKEQ. CDR3 amino acids: CASSQTLASGVSYEQYF. The CDR3 DNA reads as TGTGCCAGCAGCCAGACCTTGGCTAGCGGGGTCTCCTACGAGCAGTACTTC.

This clone was recorded at least ten times. CDR3: CASSLIAPPSDEQYF. As DNA, the CDR3 is TGTGCCAGCAGCCTCATTGCCCCGCCGAGCGACGAGCAGTACTTC. The chain combines TRBV3-1 with TRBJ2-7; no reliable D call. V lost 4 bases to trimming and J lost 5 bases, with 18 bases between them. The germline V gene has CDR1 LGHDT and CDR2 YNNKEL (reference sequence). The CDR3 runs 15 residues.

In its sample, this clone was seen many times. This chain joins TRBV12-3 or TRBV12-4 and TRBJ2-1; D remains ambiguous. The V end lost 6 bases, the J end lost 0 bases, and 12 bases lay between the germline ends. The CDR3 has 15 residues. CDR3 amino acids: CASRPTASSYNEQFF. CDR3 in DNA: TGTGCCAGCAGACCTACAGCTAGCTCCTACAATGAGCAGTTCTTC.

This clone occurred many times. This chain joins TRBV12-3 or TRBV12-4 and TRBJ1-2; D possibly corresponds to TRBD1 (6 bases). V lost 2 bases and J lost 6, with 10 bases in between. This CDR3 has 13 amino acids. The CDR3 region is CASSLFRGNGYTF. CDR3 nucleotide sequence: TGTGCCAGCAGTTTATTCAGGGGAAATGGCTACACCTTC.

This clone was recorded a few times. This rearrangement joins TRBV5-4 to TRBJ1-4; TRBD1 is a possible D gene (6 bases). The V and J ends lost 4 bases and 4 bases respectively, with 11 bases between them. Germline lookup yields CDR1 SGHNT and CDR2 YYREEE (reference sequence). The length of the CDR3 is 14 residues. CDR3 protein: CASSPGQNNEKLFF. CDR3 in DNA: TGTGCCAGCAGCCCGGGACAAAATAATGAAAAACTGTTTTTT.

The chain employs TRBV5-1 and TRBJ1-1, with D hard to call. The ends were cut back, 1 base at V and 0 bases at J, with 7 bases in the middle. This CDR3 is built from 14 residues. CDR1 SGHRS and CDR2 YFSETQ come from the germline V gene. The CDR3 DNA sequence: TGCGCCAGCAGCTTGACAGCCATGAACACTGAAGCTTTCTTT. This codes for CASSLTAMNTEAFF.

In this sample, this clone turned up many times. The chain couples TRBV7-8 to TRBJ1-5; D gene unclear. The V end was cut by 6 bases, the J end by 1 base, with 16 bases between. The CDR3 contains 16 residues. Germline CDR1 is SGHVS and CDR2 is FQNEAQ. The CDR3 reads CASRRERGWSNQPQHF. CDR3 DNA: TGTGCCAGCAGACGAGAGCGGGGTTGGAGCAATCAGCCCCAGCATTTT. The whole variable domain, filled in from reference TRBV7-8 and TRBJ1-5, reads GAGVSQSPRYKVAKRGQDVALRCDPISGHVSLFWYQQALGQGPEFLTYFQNEAQLDKSGLPSDRFFAERPEGSVSTLKIQRTQQEDSAVYLCASRRERGWSNQPQHFGDGTRLSIL.

This clone is medium-sized (0.01 to 0.1%) within its sample. The chain couples TRBV12-3 or TRBV12-4 to TRBJ1-1, with D unresolved. The length of the CDR3 is 12 residues. Trimming stripped 2 bases from V and 8 bases from J, with 9 bases between. CDR3 region: CASSLRQDEAFF. DNA of the CDR3: TGTGCCAGCAGTTTACGGCAGGACGAAGCTTTCTTT.

In the case of this clone: The germline gene is not matched at one end of the junction; a read error may be the cause. The J gene is TRBJ2-6, the V gene TRBV27, with no clear D. Germline loops: CDR1 MNHEY, CDR2 SMNVEV (reference sequence). CDR3 length: 16 amino acids. The DNA of the CDR3 is TGTGCCAGCAATTTTGGTCTCGGATCTGGTGCCAACGTCCTGACTTTC. This encodes CASNFGLGSGANVLTF.

In this sample, this clone turned up many times. This chain links TRBV30 with TRBJ1-1; 9 bases align to TRBD1. Per the germline V gene, CDR1 is GTSNPN and CDR2 is SVGIG (reference sequence). CDR3 length: 13 residues. The V gene end was trimmed by 5 bases and the J gene end by 1 base; junction bases not matched to a gene: 2. In DNA form, the CDR3 reads TGTGCCTGGGGGGGACAGGGGAACACTGAAGCTTTCTTT. This translates into CAWGGQGNTEAFF.

The V and J genes are TRBV6-2 or TRBV6-3 and TRBJ2-5; D may be TRBD1 (6 bases). Germline V gene lookup returns CDR1 MNHEY and CDR2 SVGEGT. V was trimmed by 8 bases and J by 4 bases, leaving 14 bases between them. This CDR3 is 13 amino acids long. The CDR3, as DNA: TGTGCCAGCTACAGGGAGCCTAGAGAGACCCAGTACTTC. It codes for CASYREPRETQYF.

This clone came up many times. This rearrangement joins TRBV28 to TRBJ1-1; D gene uncertain. The germline V gene encodes CDR1 MDHEN and CDR2 SYDVKM. V was pared by 2 bases and J by 1 base, with 5 bases between. This CDR3 comprises 13 residues. CDR3 DNA sequence: TGTGCCAGCAGTTTACCGGGGAACACTGAAGCTTTCTTT. Protein product: CASSLPGNTEAFF.

This chain joins TRBV4-2 and TRBJ2-2; 7 nucleotides match TRBD2. V trimming: 0 bases; J trimming: 2 bases; junction bases outside the gene matches: 6. This CDR3 region has 17 residues. Germline V gives CDR1 LGHNA, CDR2 YNFKEQ. The CDR3 nucleotides read TGTGCCAGCAGCCAAGATGCGGCTAGCGGAAACACCGGGGAGCTGTTTTTT. It encodes CASSQDAASGNTGELFF.

For this clone: One end of the junction does not line up with germline, which may come from a read error. The V call is TRBV9, the J call TRBJ2-7; D remains unclear. This CDR3 has 13 residues. Germline CDR1 is SGDLS and CDR2 is YYNGEE. CDR3: CVSIETPSREQYF. DNA of the CDR3: TGTGTCAGCATCGAAACCCCGTCCCGGGAGCAGTACTTC.

This clone was counted a few times. The chain joins TRBV6-2 or TRBV6-3 to TRBJ2-1; 16 bases agree with TRBD2. The CDR3 totals 18 residues. V was pared by 6 bases and J by 5 bases, with 10 bases of the junction left unmatched. Per the germline V gene, CDR1 is MNHEY and CDR2 is SVGEGT. CDR3 amino acids: CASRRGGTSGRADNEQFF. The CDR3 DNA sequence: TGTGCCAGCAGAAGGGGAGGGACTAGCGGGAGGGCCGACAATGAGCAGTTCTTC.

This clone was observed at least ten times. The CDR3 sequence: CSASEGLSGYEQYF. CDR3 coding DNA: TGCAGTGCTAGCGAGGGACTTTCGGGCTACGAGCAGTACTTC. The chain uses TRBV20-1 and TRBJ2-7; D might be TRBD2 (6 bases). The CDR3 spans 14 residues. The germline V gene has CDR1 DFQATT and CDR2 SNEGSKA (reference sequence). The V end was cut by 3 bases, the J end by 3 bases, with 15 bases between.